The rows below give T cell receptor beta chains drawn from one sample of a study of shared clonotypes between healthy human individuals. Profiled with immunoSEQ multiplex PCR; TCRdb holds only in-frame clones, not every one. The table has over a million clones, approximately 78% seen once. The sample taken for sequencing was memory CD4+ T cells from PBMCs. The receptor source for this set is a man aged 18 to 29 in good health. Some clones in this sample may be carry-over from other donors' samples. CDR3s include the opening cysteine and the closing phenylalanine or tryptophan. The order of the fields is CDR3 length, V gene, J gene, clone size, D gene, CDR3 protein, CDR3 DNA. The D gene is left open where the match is weak. Rows may omit the clone size; those that give it use once, few, many or a size class.

length: 13; V: TRBV5-1; J: TRBJ2-5; size: .; D: .; CDR3: CASSTVGQETQYF; DNA: TGCGCCAGCAGCACCGTGGGACAAGAGACCCAGTACTTC
length: 18; V: TRBV5-5; J: TRBJ1-1; size: .; D: .; CDR3: CASSPIRGANLMNTEAFF; DNA: TGTGCCAGCAGCCCGATTAGGGGGGCCAATCTTATGAACACTGAAGCTTTCTTT
length: 14; V: TRBV2; J: TRBJ2-3; size: once; D: .; CDR3: CASSGTYSTDTQYF; DNA: TGTGCCAGCAGCGGGACATATAGCACAGATACGCAGTATTTT
length: 12; V: TRBV27; J: TRBJ2-7; size: .; D: TRBD2; CDR3: CAAGEGLSEQYF; DNA: TGTGCCGCCGGGGAGGGACTTTCCGAGCAGTACTTC
length: 15; V: TRBV5-4; J: TRBJ1-1; size: .; D: .; CDR3: CASNVDRLPNTEAFF; DNA: TGTGCCAGCAACGTTGACAGACTTCCGAACACTGAAGCTTTCTTT
length: 12; V: TRBV29-1; J: TRBJ2-1; size: .; D: .; CDR3: CSVQLGSYEQFF; DNA: TGCAGCGTCCAGCTTGGGAGTTATGAGCAGTTCTTC
length: 14; V: TRBV2; J: TRBJ2-2; size: .; D: TRBD1; CDR3: CASRTGKDTGELFF; DNA: TGTGCCAGCAGGACAGGGAAGGACACCGGGGAGCTGTTTTTT
length: 15; V: TRBV5-6; J: TRBJ1-1; size: .; D: .; CDR3: CASSYRSRRGTEAFF; DNA: TGTGCCAGCAGCTACAGATCCCGGCGGGGCACTGAAGCTTTCTTT
length: 14; V: TRBV7-3; J: TRBJ1-3; size: .; D: .; CDR3: CASSPTVGGNTIYF; DNA: TGTGCCAGCAGCCCGACAGTGGGCGGAAACACCATATATTTT
length: 13; V: TRBV6-6; J: TRBJ2-1; size: .; D: TRBD2; CDR3: CASTQWGGNEQFF; DNA: TGTGCCAGCACCCAATGGGGGGGGAATGAGCAGTTCTTC
length: 15; V: TRBV5-4; J: TRBJ2-2; size: .; D: .; CDR3: CASSLAGANTGELFF; DNA: TGTGCCAGCAGCTTGGCCGGCGCGAACACCGGGGAGCTGTTTTTT
length: 16; V: TRBV19; J: TRBJ2-3; size: .; D: TRBD1; CDR3: CASSIHRGLSTDTQYF; DNA: TGTGCCAGTAGTATACACAGGGGGTTGAGCACAGATACGCAGTATTTT
length: 15; V: TRBV16; J: TRBJ1-1; size: few; D: .; CDR3: CASSPPGRVGGEAFF; DNA: TGTGCCAGCAGCCCACCCGGGAGGGTAGGGGGTGAAGCTTTCTTT
length: 10; V: TRBV28; J: TRBJ1-1; size: .; D: .; CDR3: CAAGSRGAFF; DNA: TGTGCCGCCGGGAGCCGCGGAGCTTTCTTT
length: 13; V: TRBV2; J: TRBJ1-1; size: .; D: .; CDR3: CASSPPGAPEAFF; DNA: TGTGCCAGCAGTCCTCCAGGTGCTCCTGAAGCTTTCTTT
length: 15; V: TRBV2; J: TRBJ2-4; size: .; D: .; CDR3: CASSESVVAKNIQYF; DNA: TGTGCCAGCAGTGAATCCGTTGTAGCCAAAAACATTCAGTACTTC
length: 16; V: TRBV27; J: TRBJ2-1; size: few; D: TRBD2; CDR3: CASSLVWEREGNEQFF; DNA: TGTGCCAGCAGTTTAGTTTGGGAGCGGGAGGGCAATGAGCAGTTCTTC
length: 16; V: TRBV4-1; J: TRBJ1-2; size: .; D: .; CDR3: CASSQGSREFNYGYTF; DNA: TGCGCCAGCAGCCAAGGGAGCAGGGAGTTTAACTATGGCTACACCTTC
length: 12; V: TRBV18; J: TRBJ1-5; size: .; D: .; CDR3: CASSPRDQPQHF; DNA: TGTGCCAGCTCACCCCGGGATCAGCCCCAGCATTTT
length: 14; V: TRBV30; J: TRBJ1-5; size: .; D: .; CDR3: CAWSVLQSNQPQHF; DNA: TGTGCCTGGAGTGTGTTACAGTCCAATCAGCCCCAGCATTTT
length: 15; V: TRBV5-4; J: TRBJ2-1; size: .; D: TRBD1; CDR3: CASSFGQGKYNEQFF; DNA: TGTGCCAGCAGCTTCGGACAGGGAAAATACAATGAGCAGTTCTTC
length: 15; V: TRBV5-4; J: TRBJ1-1; size: once; D: .; CDR3: CASSLAQDGGTEAFF; DNA: TGTGCCAGCAGCTTGGCCCAGGACGGTGGGACTGAAGCTTTCTTT
length: 12; V: TRBV7-9; J: TRBJ2-5; size: .; D: .; CDR3: CASSDGQETQYF; DNA: TGTGCCAGCAGCGACGGACAAGAGACCCAGTACTTC
length: 13; V: TRBV2; J: TRBJ1-1; size: .; D: .; CDR3: CASSARAPTEAFF; DNA: TGTGCCAGCAGTGCCAGGGCTCCCACTGAAGCTTTCTTT
length: 15; V: TRBV18; J: TRBJ2-3; size: .; D: TRBD2; CDR3: CASSVGLEDTDTQYF; DNA: TGTGCCAGCTCAGTGGGACTAGAGGACACAGATACGCAGTATTTT
length: 14; V: TRBV28; J: TRBJ2-7; size: few; D: TRBD1; CDR3: CATLPGTATYEQYF; DNA: TGTGCCACCCTCCCCGGGACAGCAACCTACGAGCAGTACTTC
length: 15; V: TRBV9; J: TRBJ2-5; size: .; D: TRBD1; CDR3: CASSLRTGGQETQYF; DNA: TGTGCCAGCAGCCTCCGGACAGGGGGTCAAGAGACCCAGTACTTC
length: 13; V: TRBV9; J: TRBJ1-3; size: once; D: .; CDR3: CASSLDGGNTIYF; DNA: TGTGCCAGCAGCCTAGATGGTGGAAACACCATATATTTT
length: 13; V: TRBV28; J: TRBJ1-2; size: .; D: TRBD1; CDR3: CASSTGTGYGYTF; DNA: TGTGCCAGCAGTACCGGGACAGGATATGGCTACACCTTC
length: 12; V: TRBV2; J: TRBJ2-1; size: .; D: .; CDR3: CASSESGLAQFF; DNA: TGTGCCAGCAGTGAGTCAGGATTGGCGCAGTTCTTC
length: 12; V: TRBV28; J: TRBJ1-2; size: .; D: .; CDR3: CALKDRGLGYTF; DNA: TGTGCCCTCAAGGACCGGGGGCTAGGCTACACCTTC
length: 13; V: TRBV2; J: TRBJ1-5; size: .; D: .; CDR3: CASTGSGGQPQHF; DNA: TGTGCCAGCACAGGCAGCGGTGGTCAGCCCCAGCATTTT
length: 15; V: TRBV10-2; J: TRBJ2-3; size: many; D: TRBD2; CDR3: CASSGLAGYTDTQYF; DNA: TGCGCCAGCAGCGGACTAGCGGGGTACACAGATACGCAGTATTTT
length: 14; V: TRBV27; J: TRBJ1-2; size: .; D: .; CDR3: CASSLIGPNYGYTF; DNA: TGTGCCAGCAGTTTAATAGGGCCTAACTATGGCTACACCTTC
length: 16; V: TRBV18; J: TRBJ2-2; size: .; D: .; CDR3: CASSPTTGGPSGELFF; DNA: TGTGCCAGCTCACCTACGACAGGAGGGCCGTCCGGGGAGCTGTTTTTT
length: 15; V: TRBV9; J: TRBJ2-1; size: .; D: .; CDR3: CASSVGAQGGNEQFF; DNA: TGTGCCAGCAGCGTAGGGGCCCAGGGTGGAAATGAGCAGTTCTTC
length: 16; V: TRBV7-6; J: TRBJ1-3; size: .; D: .; CDR3: CASSSLTGVSGNTIYF; DNA: TGTGCCAGCAGCTCTCTGACAGGAGTCTCTGGAAACACCATATATTTT
length: 16; V: TRBV7-8; J: TRBJ2-2; size: .; D: TRBD2; CDR3: CASSLREAKNTGELFF; DNA: TGTGCCAGCAGCCTCCGGGAGGCAAAGAACACCGGGGAGCTGTTTTTT
length: 15; V: TRBV7-3; J: TRBJ2-3; size: once; D: .; CDR3: CASSLRGRGADTQYF; DNA: TGTGCCAGCAGCTTAAGGGGCAGGGGCGCAGATACGCAGTATTTT
length: 17; V: TRBV4-3; J: TRBJ1-4; size: many; D: .; CDR3: CASSQATGTPTNEKLFF; DNA: TGCGCCAGCAGCCAAGCAACCGGGACACCAACTAATGAAAAACTGTTTTTT
length: 16; V: TRBV10-3; J: TRBJ1-3; size: once; D: .; CDR3: CAISEFWGRSGNTIYF; DNA: TGTGCCATCAGTGAATTTTGGGGTCGCTCTGGAAACACCATATATTTT
length: 12; V: TRBV30; J: TRBJ2-7; size: .; D: TRBD1; CDR3: CAWTGGSYEQYF; DNA: TGTGCCTGGACAGGGGGCTCCTACGAGCAGTACTTC
length: 13; V: TRBV18; J: TRBJ2-7; size: .; D: .; CDR3: CASSPGIGDEQYF; DNA: TGTGCCAGCTCACCAGGGATTGGCGACGAGCAGTACTTC
length: 12; V: TRBV28; J: TRBJ2-5; size: .; D: .; CDR3: CASSLWGGTQYF; DNA: TGTGCCAGCAGTTTATGGGGGGGGACCCAGTACTTC
length: 14; V: TRBV5-1; J: TRBJ1-1; size: .; D: .; CDR3: CASSLVMENTEAFF; DNA: TGCGCCAGCAGCTTGGTTATGGAGAACACTGAAGCTTTCTTT
length: 14; V: TRBV4-3; J: TRBJ1-5; size: .; D: .; CDR3: CASSQEIQGQPQHF; DNA: TGCGCCAGCAGCCAAGAAATCCAGGGTCAGCCCCAGCATTTT
length: 17; V: TRBV5-4; J: TRBJ2-3; size: .; D: TRBD1; CDR3: CASSVVRGRTPADTQYF; DNA: TGTGCCAGCAGCGTCGTCAGGGGGCGCACGCCCGCAGATACGCAGTATTTT
length: 14; V: TRBV2; J: TRBJ2-5; size: .; D: .; CDR3: CASPRDLNQETQYF; DNA: TGTGCCAGCCCCCGGGATTTGAACCAAGAGACCCAGTACTTC
length: 15; V: TRBV4-1; J: TRBJ1-2; size: .; D: .; CDR3: CASSQEGGTGIGYTF; DNA: TGCGCCAGCAGCCAAGAAGGGGGGACCGGGATAGGCTACACCTTC
length: 15; V: TRBV5-4; J: TRBJ2-2; size: .; D: .; CDR3: CASSFRGEGTGELFF; DNA: TGTGCCAGCAGCTTCAGGGGGGAAGGTACCGGGGAGCTGTTTTTT
length: 13; V: TRBV7-2; J: TRBJ2-5; size: .; D: .; CDR3: CASSLDGQKTQYF; DNA: TGTGCCAGCAGCTTAGATGGTCAAAAGACCCAGTACTTC
length: 16; V: TRBV19; J: TRBJ1-5; size: .; D: .; CDR3: CASRAGGASSNQPQHF; DNA: TGTGCCAGCAGAGCGGGGGGGGCGTCAAGCAATCAGCCCCAGCATTTT
length: 15; V: TRBV5-1; J: TRBJ2-1; size: once; D: .; CDR3: CASSMALGAYNEQFF; DNA: TGCGCCAGCAGCATGGCCCTGGGGGCCTACAATGAGCAGTTCTTC
length: 13; V: TRBV19; J: TRBJ2-7; size: .; D: .; CDR3: CASSIDLRGEQYF; DNA: TGTGCCAGTAGTATAGATCTCAGAGGCGAGCAGTACTTC
length: 15; V: TRBV7-2; J: TRBJ1-2; size: .; D: TRBD1; CDR3: CASSLGQGRNYGYTF; DNA: TGTGCCAGCAGCCTCGGACAGGGGAGGAACTATGGCTACACCTTC